This TCR beta chain emerged from a study of cytomegalovirus exposure and HLA in healthy donors. The CDR3 covers 15 residues. V was pared by 4 bases and J by 2 bases, with 5 bases of the junction left unmatched. Germline V CDR1 and CDR2: MDHEN, SYDVKM. PCR used 60 Vbeta primers and 13 Jbeta primers. Measured with immunoSEQ multiplex PCR; TCRdb has only the in-frame clones, and not every one. The sample includes some 130,000 clones, 64% seen only once; the top ten take around 2.5%. The chain uses TRBV28 and TRBJ2-1; 7 bases match TRBD2. The specimen was PBMCs. The sequence was obtained from a woman aged 40 to 50 in good health and CMV-seronegative. DNA of the CDR3: TGTGCCAGCAGTTCCCTAAGCGGGGCCTACAATGAGCAGTTCTTC. Its translation: CASSSLSGAYNEQFF.